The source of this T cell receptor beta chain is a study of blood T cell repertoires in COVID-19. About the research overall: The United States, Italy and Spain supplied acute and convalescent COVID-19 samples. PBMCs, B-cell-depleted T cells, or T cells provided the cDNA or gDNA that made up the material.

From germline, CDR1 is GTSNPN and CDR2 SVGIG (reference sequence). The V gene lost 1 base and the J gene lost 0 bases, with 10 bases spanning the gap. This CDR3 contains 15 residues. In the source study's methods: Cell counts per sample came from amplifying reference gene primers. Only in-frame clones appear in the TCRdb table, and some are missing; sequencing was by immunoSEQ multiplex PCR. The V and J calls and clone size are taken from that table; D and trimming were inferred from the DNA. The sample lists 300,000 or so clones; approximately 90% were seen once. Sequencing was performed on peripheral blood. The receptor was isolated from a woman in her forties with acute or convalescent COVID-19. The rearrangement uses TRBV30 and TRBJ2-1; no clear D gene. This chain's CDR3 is CAWSGSTSSYNEQFF. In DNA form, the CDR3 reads TGTGCCTGGAGTGGGAGTACCAGCTCCTACAATGAGCAGTTCTTC.